This T cell receptor beta chain was obtained from a study of T cell repertoires in cytomegalovirus infection (dated 2019 in TCRdb). For the study in its entirety: The peptide stimulations were aimed at well-studied HLA-B-restricted epitopes as well as recently identified HLA-C-restricted CMV epitopes, whose presentation resists viral immunomodulation. Because public TCR beta signatures pointed to carriage of CMV infection together with the matching HLA type, the HLA type of each donor mattered for the analysis.

This clonotype was seen more than once but under ten times. Its antigen is unknown. One end of the junction is discordant with germline, which a read error may explain. The paper as a whole reports these results and caveats: Cumulative frequency of public TCR beta family members discriminated carriers of CMV infection plus the relevant HLA type in this cohort and an independent approximately 400-donor cohort. The ex vivo response was dominated by HLA-C-restricted CMV-specific TCR beta clonotypes, which also provided the single most frequent clonotype in two of eight donors.

According to the study, the label for this sample's treatment or condition signals: in vitro stimulation with specific CMV peptide epitopes to enrich CMV-specific T cells. The instrument given in TCRdb is Illumina HiSeq 1500. TCRdb redid the processing of the public reads, applying fastp at Q25 and MiXCR, and retained in-frame beta chains. Every CDR3 protein is listed once, alongside the most common genes and DNA of its rows. Across this sample there are about 830,000 distinct CDR3 sequences, with approximately 30% seen only once. Around 12% of the sample is in the top ten clones. The sequence was collected from a human donor in good health (CMV status not recorded). Some clones in this sample may be carry-over from other donors' samples. This material consisted of cultured CD8+ T cells from PBMCs, taken from culture after CMV antigen stimulation.

Here the CDR3 is given as CASTEGALAGGSVGTDTQYF. The nucleotide sequence is TGTGCCAGCACTGAAGGAGCCCTAGCGGGGGGCTCGGTGGGAACAGATACGCAGTATTTT. This chain joins TRBV2 to TRBJ2-3, and TRBD2 matches 11 of the central bases. For CDR1 and CDR2, the germline V gene lists SNHLY and FYNNEI. From its cysteine to its phenylalanine, the CDR3 spans 20 amino acids. CDR3 DNA only is kept here, 60 bases in frame from base 1.